This T cell receptor beta chain originates from a study of cytomegalovirus exposure and HLA in healthy donors. Per the germline V gene, CDR1 is SGHRS and CDR2 is YFSETQ. Trimming took 5 bases from V and 3 from J, leaving 11 bases between them. CDR3 length: 13 residues. Only a few counts were recorded for this clone. Its cognate antigen is unknown. Primers included in the PCR were 60 Vbeta and 13 Jbeta primers. Data came from immunoSEQ multiplex PCR; TCRdb stores just in-frame clones and leaves some out. The sample contains roughly 120,000 clones, about 70% of which appear only once. Study findings and constraints: When the data were analyzed later, several of the most significant clusters appeared to be linked to common viral pathogens.

The chain joins TRBV5-1 to TRBJ1-2; no reliable D call. This TCR was recovered from a young man in good health and CMV-seropositive. The specimen sequenced was PBMCs. Here the CDR3 reads CASSPGSYYGYTF. For the CDR3, the DNA is TGCGCCAGCAGTCCCGGGTCTTACTATGGCTACACCTTC.